The rows below give T cell receptor delta chains drawn from one sample of a study of gamma-delta chains in newborns, infants, children. TCRdb re-called the reads using CATT. In the table there are fewer than 4,500 delta-chain clones, around 2% of which are singletons. The sequencing sample was made of blood. The source of these receptors is a child who was a newborn, infant or young child, either healthy, febrile or measles-vaccinated (not recorded which). Both conserved end residues are part of each CDR3. The D gene is left open where the match is weak. Expanded clones get a size class; other rows say once, few or many, or leave the size out.

V	length	J	D	size	CDR3	DNA
TRDV2	21	TRDJ3	TRDD3	.	CACDSLGDPLTSSWDTRQMFF	TGTGCCTGTGACTCACTGGGGGATCCGCTAACCAGCTCCTGGGACACCCGACAGATGTTTTTC
TRDV2	15	TRDJ1	TRDD3	.	CACDILGGYTDKLIF	TGTGCCTGTGACATACTGGGGGGCTACACCGATAAACTCATCTTT
TRDV2	20	TRDJ3	TRDD3	.	CACDTVLGDFSSWDTRQMFF	TGTGCCTGTGACACCGTACTGGGGGATTTCAGCTCCTGGGACACCCGACAGATGTTTTTC
TRDV2	20	TRDJ3	TRDD3	few	CACDTVPLGDTSWDTRQMFF	TGTGCCTGTGACACCGTACCTCTGGGGGATACCTCCTGGGACACCCGACAGATGTTTTTC
TRDV2	18	TRDJ3	TRDD3	.	CACDTLGDSSWDTRQMFF	TGTGCCTGTGACACACTGGGGGATAGCTCCTGGGACACCCGACAGATGTTTTTC
TRDV2	19	TRDJ1	TRDD3	.	CACDTVRPVGEKYTDKLIF	TGTGCCTGTGACACCGTCCGCCCAGTGGGGGAAAAATACACCGATAAACTCATCTTT
TRDV2	17	TRDJ3	.	.	CACDTGGLWGDTRQMFF	TGTGCCTGTGACACCGGGGGCCTCTGGGGGGACACCCGACAGATGTTTTTC
TRDV1	24	TRDJ2	TRDD3	.	CALGEHYSYPTVLGDTCLTAQLFF	TGTGCTCTTGGGGAACATTATTCCTACCCAACTGTACTGGGGGATACGTGTTTGACAGCACAACTCTTCTTT
TRDV2	18	TRDJ3	TRDD3	.	CACDTGGFSSWDTRQMFF	TGTGCCTGTGACACTGGGGGATTTAGCTCCTGGGACACCCGACAGATGTTTTTC
TRDV2	18	TRDJ3	.	.	CACDAWGGSSWDTRQMFF	TGTGCCTGTGACGCTTGGGGGGGCAGCTCCTGGGACACCCGACAGATGTTTTTC
TRDV2	20	TRDJ3	TRDD3	.	CACDSVLGDSISWDTRQMFF	TGTGCCTGTGACTCTGTACTGGGGGATTCTATCTCCTGGGACACCCGACAGATGTTTTTC
TRDV3	15	TRDJ3	TRDD3	few	CAFSGGYWDTRQMFF	TGTGCCTTTAGTGGGGGATACTGGGACACCCGACAGATGTTTTTC
TRDV3	19	TRDJ1	TRDD3	.	CAFRLPTSGGYRYTDKLIF	TGTGCCTTCCGCCTTCCTACGTCTGGGGGATACCGGTACACCGATAAACTCATCTTT